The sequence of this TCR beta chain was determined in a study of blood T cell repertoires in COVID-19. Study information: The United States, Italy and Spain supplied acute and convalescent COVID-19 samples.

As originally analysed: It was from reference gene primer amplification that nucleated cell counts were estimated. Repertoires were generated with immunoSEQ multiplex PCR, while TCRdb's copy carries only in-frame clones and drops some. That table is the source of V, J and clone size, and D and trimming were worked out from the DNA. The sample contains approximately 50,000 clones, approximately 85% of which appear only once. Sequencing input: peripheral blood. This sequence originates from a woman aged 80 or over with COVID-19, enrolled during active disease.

The CDR3 DNA reads as TGTGCCAGCAGTTTACTTCTTCTCGGGAGGGGTGAGCAGTTCTTC. This translates into CASSLLLLGRGEQFF. The V and J genes are TRBV28 and TRBJ2-1, with 8 bases fitting TRBD2. Looked up from germline, CDR1 is MDHEN and CDR2 is SYDVKM. The CDR3 runs 15 residues. J lost 9 bases, V lost 2 bases, and 9 bases had no gene match.